The 27 T cell receptor beta chains listed next were all sequenced from one sample in a study of beta chain features in type 1 diabetes (dated by TCRdb to about 2018). Libraries were constructed by the immunoSEQ multiplex PCR assay. The entire isolated RNA was reverse transcribed using the High Capacity cDNA Reverse Transcription Kit, and thus expressed TCRB transcripts were sequenced. TCRdb holds this immuneACCESS table with in-frame rearrangements only. Some clones are missing; in checked studies, unresolved V genes explain under half, and the rest has no known cause. Counted in this sample were 200,000 to 250,000 clones; 25% to 30% of them appeared once. The ten largest clones add up to around 4% of the sample. The material sequenced was central memory CD4+ T cells from blood. These receptors were obtained from a man under 40 in good health.

This clone was found a few times. The sample has other DNA sequences that encode this CDR3 too. This rearrangement joins TRBV7-9 to TRBJ1-1; a weak D match, TRBD1 (5 bases). V was cut by 0 bases and J by 1 base, with 9 bases left in between. The CDR3 runs 15 residues. Germline-derived CDR1 and CDR2 are SEHNR and FQNEAQ (reference sequence). The CDR3 DNA is TGTGCCAGCAGCTTAGCGCAGGGAGGGAACACTGAAGCTTTCTTT. It yields the protein CASSLAQGGNTEAFF.

The chain uses TRBV7-2 and TRBJ2-7, with D unclear. Trimming removed 7 bases from V and 6 bases from J, with 10 bases in between. The CDR3 spans 11 residues. Germline-derived CDR1 and CDR2 are SGHTA and FQGNSA. CDR3 coding DNA: TGTGCCAGCAAACGGGTCACCGAGCAGTACTTC. The encoded protein is CASKRVTEQYF.

The genes are TRBV10-3 and TRBJ2-7; 7 positions agree with TRBD2. The CDR3 runs 14 residues. Germline CDR1 is ENHRY and CDR2 is SYGVKD. After removal of 10 bases from V and 0 bases from J, the junction contained 9 bases not matched to a gene. CDR3 bases: TGTGCCACCAGGACTAGTGTAAACTCCTACGAGCAGTACTTC. Amino acids: CATRTSVNSYEQYF.

The chain uses TRBV2 and TRBJ1-6; D is undetermined. CDR1 is SNHLY and CDR2 is FYNNEI in the germline V gene. The CDR3 covers 12 residues. V was shortened by 3 bases and J by 10 bases, with 7 bases between the two germline ends. Here the CDR3 DNA reads TGTGCCAGCAGTGACGACGGATCACCCCTCCACTTT. Protein sequence: CASSDDGSPLHF. Full variable domain (remainder filled in from reference TRBV2 and TRBJ1-6): EPEVTQTPSHQVTQMGQEVILRCVPISNHLYFYWYRQILGQKVEFLVSFYNNEISEKSEIFDDQFSVERPDGSNFTLKIRSTKLEDSAMYFCASSDDGSPLHFGNGTRLTVT.

This clone occurred a few times. The V call is TRBV14, the J call TRBJ2-6; D not certain. The germline CDR1 and CDR2 sequences are SGHDN and FVKESK. V was trimmed by 6 bases and J by 0 bases, leaving 15 bases between them. CDR3 size: 17 residues. The CDR3: CASSPAARSSGANVLTF. As DNA, the CDR3 is TGTGCCAGCAGTCCTGCTGCCCGAAGCTCTGGGGCCAACGTCCTGACTTTC.

This clone was recorded at least ten times. The V and J genes are TRBV7-8 and TRBJ1-1, with D tentatively TRBD1 (6 bases). The CDR3 sequence is 15 residues long. The V and J ends lost 6 bases and 4 bases respectively, with 18 bases between them. The germline V gene has CDR1 SGHVS and CDR2 FQNEAQ. CDR3 protein: CASSSPQGGSTEAFF. CDR3 nucleotide sequence: TGTGCCAGCAGTTCCCCACAGGGAGGGAGCACTGAAGCTTTCTTT.

This sequence joins TRBV15 and TRBJ2-1; maybe TRBD1 (5 bases). The V end lost 0 bases, the J end lost 0 bases, and 12 bases lay between the germline ends. The length of the CDR3 is 17 residues. From germline, CDR1 is LNHNV and CDR2 YYDKDF (reference sequence). In nucleotides, the CDR3 is TGTGCCACCAGCAGAGATGGGGCGGTGGGCTCCTACAATGAGCAGTTCTTC. It yields the protein CATSRDGAVGSYNEQFF.

There are a few counts of this clone. This sequence joins TRBV29-1 and TRBJ2-4; possibly TRBD1 for D (5 bases). The J call may not be correct, given that the DNA end is closer to TRBJ2-7. Germline assignment: CDR1 SQVTM and CDR2 ANQGSEA. This CDR3 region has 12 residues. The CDR3 protein is CSVVDPGLEQYF. CDR3 sequence (DNA): TGCAGCGTTGTGGATCCAGGGCTCGAGCAGTACTTC.

This clone turned up a few times. Other DNA sequences in the same sample also yield this CDR3. The chain carries TRBV7-2 and TRBJ1-5; no clear D. The CDR3 consists of 14 residues. The V gene lost 3 bases and the J gene lost 0 bases, with 6 bases spanning the gap. CDR1 and CDR2 from the germline V gene are SGHTA and FQGNSA. In nucleotides, the CDR3 is TGTGCCAGCAGCTTCACTAATAGCAATCAGCCCCAGCATTTT. Amino acids: CASSFTNSNQPQHF.

Ten or more counts support this clone. V gene TRBV18 combines with J gene TRBJ2-5, with TRBD1 matching 10 bases. After removal of 6 bases from V and 4 bases from J, the junction contained 17 bases not matched to a gene. CDR3 size: 18 residues. The germline V gene encodes CDR1 KGHSH and CDR2 LQKENI. CDR3 sequence: CASSLPLTPGQGTETQYF. In DNA form, the CDR3 reads TGTGCCAGCTCTCTTCCACTCACCCCGGGACAGGGGACAGAGACCCAGTACTTC.

The chain joins TRBV4-1 to TRBJ2-1; the D gene could be TRBD1 or TRBD2 (5 bases each). This CDR3 comprises 16 residues. CDR1 and CDR2 (germline): MGHRA, YSYEKL. V lost 6 bases, J lost 6 bases, and 21 bases lay in between. CDR3 in DNA: TGCGCCAGCAGGGTAATAGGGGACCTCGGGCTCAATGAGCAGTTCTTC. This codes for CASRVIGDLGLNEQFF.

The chain combines TRBV11-2 with TRBJ1-3; D perhaps matches TRBD1 (6 bases). This CDR3 comprises 15 residues. V lost 5 bases, J lost 2 bases, and 13 bases lay in between. Germline V CDR1 and CDR2: SGHAT, FQNNGV. As DNA, the CDR3 is TGTGCCAGCAGCATCCAGGGGCGGACTGGAAACACCATATATTTT. Protein sequence: CASSIQGRTGNTIYF.

This clone occurred a few times. CDR3 amino acids: CASSSPSAEGEEQYF. As DNA, the CDR3 is TGTGCCAGCAGTTCCCCTAGCGCCGAGGGGGAAGAGCAGTACTTC. This rearrangement joins TRBV6-5 to TRBJ2-7; D is perhaps TRBD1 or TRBD2 (6 bases each). V gave up 4 bases and J gave up 7 bases, with 20 bases separating them. The CDR3 is made up of 15 amino acids. Germline loops: CDR1 MNHEY, CDR2 SVGAGI.

This clone was observed many times. V gene TRBV7-9 combines with J gene TRBJ2-6, with unresolved D. This CDR3 spans 15 amino acids. Germline V gives CDR1 SEHNR, CDR2 FQNEAQ (reference sequence). Trimming took off 2 bases at V and 4 bases at J, with 9 bases between the two ends. In DNA form, the CDR3 reads TGTGCCAGCAGCTTATCTCGGGCCGGGGCCAACGTCCTGACTTTC. Amino acids: CASSLSRAGANVLTF. The entire variable domain, with the rest obtained from reference TRBV7-9 and TRBJ2-6, is as follows: DTGVSQNPRHKITKRGQNVTFRCDPISEHNRLYWYRQTLGQGPEFLTYFQNEAQLEKSRLLSDRFSAERPKGSFSTLEIQRTEQGDSAMYLCASSLSRAGANVLTFGAGSRLTVL.

The chain couples TRBV7-2 to TRBJ2-3, with D uncertain. Germline assignment: CDR1 SGHTA and CDR2 FQGNSA. Trimming shortened V by 1 base and J by 6 bases, and 8 bases separated the two germline ends. The CDR3 is 13 amino acids. The CDR3 sequence is CASSLGMVDTQYF. The CDR3 DNA sequence: TGTGCCAGCAGCTTAGGAATGGTCGATACGCAGTATTTT.

The rearrangement uses TRBV30 and TRBJ1-1; D is unclear. Deletions cut 0 bases from V and 4 bases from J, with 9 bases between. The CDR3 length is 13 residues. The germline V gene has CDR1 GTSNPN and CDR2 SVGIG (reference sequence). The CDR3 DNA reads as TGTGCCTGGAGTGTACAAGATGGCACTGAAGCTTTCTTT. As protein: CAWSVQDGTEAFF.

This clone was detected a few times. A much larger clone differs by one base, so this may be a read error. The same CDR3 also results from other DNA sequences found in this sample. The CDR3 region has the DNA TGTGCCAGCAGCCCTAAAGAGACCCAGTACTTC. Amino acids: CASSPKETQYF. This chain links TRBV7-9 with TRBJ2-5, with D hard to call. The CDR3 is 11 residues long. Trimming shortened V by 5 bases and J by 3 bases, and 4 bases separated the two germline ends. Germline lookup yields CDR1 SEHNR and CDR2 FQNEAQ (reference sequence).

This clone has only a few counts. The chain is built from TRBV7-2 and TRBJ2-1; no clear D gene. The germline V gene has CDR1 SGHTA and CDR2 FQGNSA. This CDR3 is built from 15 residues. Trimming took off 5 bases at V and 1 base at J, with 12 bases between the two ends. The CDR3 sequence: CASSPQQGSYNEQFF. The DNA for the CDR3 is TGTGCCAGCAGCCCCCAGCAAGGATCCTACAATGAGCAGTTCTTC.

Concerning this clone itself: A much more abundant neighbour one base away suggests this may be a read error. The V and J genes are TRBV30 and TRBJ2-5; TRBD2 matches 9 bases. Germline V gives CDR1 GTSNPN, CDR2 SVGIG (reference sequence). V lost 0 bases, J lost 8 bases, and 13 bases stayed unmatched. The CDR3 is 16 amino acids. CDR3 DNA sequence: TGTGCCTGGAGTGTACGGCCCCTAGCGGGGAGGGGTACCCAGTACTTC. It translates to CAWSVRPLAGRGTQYF.

This clone was counted between two and nine times. The rearrangement joins TRBV7-9 to TRBJ1-2; TRBD1 matches 8 bases. With 1 base clipped from V and 2 bases from J, the junction kept 3 bases outside the gene matches. The CDR3 is 15 amino acids. Germline-derived CDR1 and CDR2 are SEHNR and FQNEAQ (reference sequence). CDR3 in DNA: TGTGCCAGCAGCTTAGGGGACAGGCGGAACTATGGCTACACCTTC. Amino acid sequence: CASSLGDRRNYGYTF.

There are a few counts of this clone. The chain is built from TRBV6-5 and TRBJ2-7; maybe TRBD1 (6 bases). CDR1 is MNHEY, CDR2 SVGAGI, per germline. The CDR3 consists of 15 residues. Trimming took off 6 bases at V and 0 bases at J, with 15 bases between the two ends. Written as DNA, the CDR3 is TGTGCCAGCAGGACAGACAGGCTTCTCTCCTACGAGCAGTACTTC. Translated: CASRTDRLLSYEQYF.

This clone was picked up a small number of times. Additional DNA sequences in this sample encode the identical CDR3. The rearrangement joins TRBV29-1 to TRBJ1-1; possible D gene TRBD1, 5 bases. The V gene lost 5 bases and the J gene lost 1 base, with 8 bases spanning the gap. Germline CDR1 and CDR2: SQVTM and ANQGSEA. The CDR3 totals 12 residues. The CDR3 reads CSVTQGNTEAFF. The DNA of the CDR3 is TGCAGCGTTACGCAGGGGAACACTGAAGCTTTCTTT.

In this sample, this clone turned up a few times. The chain carries TRBV30 and TRBJ2-1; D possibly corresponds to TRBD2 (6 bases). This CDR3 contains 14 residues. V lost 1 base and J lost 9, with 16 bases in between. Germline lookup yields CDR1 GTSNPN and CDR2 SVGIG (reference sequence). The CDR3 spells CAWSEQRAISEQFF. The CDR3, as DNA: TGTGCCTGGAGTGAGCAGCGGGCGATATCTGAGCAGTTCTTC.

The chain couples TRBV29-1 to TRBJ1-2; perhaps TRBD1 as D (5 bases). Per the germline V gene, CDR1 is SQVTM and CDR2 is ANQGSEA. The CDR3 loop spans 14 amino acids. Trimming took 7 bases from V and 0 from J, leaving 15 bases between them. The DNA of the CDR3 is TGCAGCGCCCCAACCGGGACCGCTAACTATGGCTACACCTTC. Its translation is CSAPTGTANYGYTF.

This chain links TRBV7-2 with TRBJ2-7; D remains unclear. CDR3 length: 12 residues. The V end lost 2 bases, the J end lost 6 bases, and 8 bases lay between the germline ends. The germline V gene has CDR1 SGHTA and CDR2 FQGNSA. CDR3 sequence reads: CASSLNKGEQYF. CDR3 in DNA: TGTGCCAGCAGCTTAAACAAGGGCGAGCAGTACTTC.

This sequence joins TRBV30 and TRBJ1-2; D call uncertain. The CDR3 length is 12 residues. Germline assignment: CDR1 GTSNPN and CDR2 SVGIG (reference sequence). Trimming shortened V by 2 bases and J by 2 bases, and 6 bases separated the two germline ends. The CDR3: CAWSPRNYGYTF. CDR3 DNA sequence: TGTGCCTGGAGTCCCCGGAACTATGGCTACACCTTC.

This clone was observed a handful of times. Here the CDR3 DNA reads TGCAGCGTTGAATACGATGAGCAGTTCTTC. Protein product: CSVEYDEQFF. The V and J genes are TRBV29-1 and TRBJ2-1; no clear D gene. The ends were cut back, 2 bases at V and 8 bases at J, with 4 bases in the middle. The CDR3 extends over 10 amino acids. The germline gives CDR1 SQVTM, CDR2 ANQGSEA.